The 5 T cell receptor beta chains in this list originate from one sample, sequenced in a study of human T cells and chemical hapten exposure. TCRdb processed the RACE reads anew with MiXCR; each CDR3 protein has one entry. The sample records fewer than 500,000 distinct CDR3 sequences, around 4.8% being singletons. Time point noted: patch test 1, 2 weeks after DPC sensitization. Treatment described: therapeutic diphenylcyclopropenone sensitization with weekly scalp DPC. Sequencing was performed on whole blood, taken in connection with sensitization to the hapten diphenylcyclopropenone (DPC). The receptors originated from a woman aged 50 to 65 with alopecia areata. Some clones in this sample may be carry-over from other donors' samples.

Ten or more counts support this clonotype. The chain uses TRBV7-9 and TRBJ2-1, with D uncertain. The V end was cut by 1 base, the J end by 9 bases, with 19 bases between. Germline-derived CDR1 and CDR2 are SEHNR and FQNEAQ (reference sequence). CDR3 size: 16 residues. This chain's CDR3 is CASSLGPPLSAAEQFF. CDR3 nucleotides: TGTGCCAGCAGCTTAGGTCCCCCCCTTTCGGCGGCTGAGCAGTTCTTC.

This clonotype was counted many times. The CDR3 loop reads CASQGSGANVLTF. The CDR3 coding sequence is TGTGCCAGTCAGGGCTCTGGGGCCAACGTCCTGACTTTC. V gene TRBV9 combines with J gene TRBJ2-6, with D possibly being TRBD1 (5 bases). Trimming pared 8 bases from V and 0 bases from J, leaving 6 bases between. Germline assignment: CDR1 SGDLS and CDR2 YYNGEE. The CDR3 extends over 13 amino acids.

The chain is built from TRBV20-1 and TRBJ1-1; D may be TRBD1 (5 bases). The CDR3 totals 12 residues. Germline V gives CDR1 DFQATT, CDR2 SNEGSKA (reference sequence). With 5 bases removed from V and 3 bases from J, the gap between germline ends came to 10 bases. The CDR3 DNA reads as TGCAGTGCTTCCCGAGGGGACACTGAAGCTTTCTTT. Protein: CSASRGDTEAFF.

The chain uses TRBV19 and TRBJ1-5, with D hard to call. Germline V gene lookup returns CDR1 LNHDA and CDR2 SQIVND (reference sequence). Trimming took 1 base from V and 9 from J, leaving 13 bases between them. The CDR3 sequence is 14 residues long. The CDR3: CASSIAVGPRPQHF. DNA for the CDR3: TGTGCCAGTAGTATAGCGGTAGGTCCTCGGCCCCAGCATTTT.

V is TRBV20-1 and J is TRBJ2-3; 7 bases agree with TRBD2. V lost 2 bases and J lost 4; bases outside the gene matches: 9. This CDR3 comprises 15 residues. Germline-derived CDR1 and CDR2 are DFQATT and SNEGSKA (reference sequence). The CDR3 region is CSARIKGGNADTQYF. CDR3 bases: TGCAGTGCTAGAATAAAGGGAGGGAACGCAGATACGCAGTATTTT.